This TCR beta chain emerged from a study of CD8 T cells in Susac syndrome. RNA was extracted with the RNeasy kit, and a quantity of about 0.45 to 1 ug was reverse transcribed using random hexamers. TCRdb re-called the immunoSEQ multiplex PCR reads through MiXCR, storing one row per CDR3 protein. The data contain under 250,000 distinct CDR3 sequences, 90% to 95% of them singletons. This clonotype was counted a single time. This CDR3 spans 16 amino acids. Trimming removed 4 bases at V and 4 bases at J, with 20 bases between. Germline V CDR1 and CDR2: SGDLS, YYNGEE. V gene TRBV9 combines with J gene TRBJ2-5; either TRBD1 or TRBD2 may fit D (5 bases each). The sample consisted of CD4+ T cells from PBMCs. This sequence originates from a human donor with multiple sclerosis. The CDR3 region is CASSSLSGTTGETQYF. The CDR3 coding sequence is TGTGCCAGCAGCTCTCTCTCCGGGACGACCGGAGAGACCCAGTACTTC. Supplemented by reference TRBV9 and TRBJ2-5, the full variable domain reads DSGVTQTPKHLITATGQRVTLRCSPRSGDLSVYWYQQSLDQGLQFLIQYYNGEERAKGNILERFSAQQFPDLHSELNLSSLELGDSALYFCASSSLSGTTGETQYFGPGTRLLVL.